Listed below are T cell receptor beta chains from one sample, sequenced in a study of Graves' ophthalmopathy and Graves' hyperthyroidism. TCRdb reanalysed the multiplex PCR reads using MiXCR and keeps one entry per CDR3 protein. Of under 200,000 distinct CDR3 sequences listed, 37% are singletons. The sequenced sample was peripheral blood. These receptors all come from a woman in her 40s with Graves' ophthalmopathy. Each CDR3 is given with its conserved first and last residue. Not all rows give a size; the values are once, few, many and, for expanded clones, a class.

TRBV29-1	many	CSVRGGSNQPQHF
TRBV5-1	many	CASSLEGRRASPLHF
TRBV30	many	CAWGQGSNTEAFF
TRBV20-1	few	CSARDRTSGLAKNIQYF
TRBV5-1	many	CASSLAGSGANVLTF
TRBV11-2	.	CASSLDRSRTGGYEQYF
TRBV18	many	CASSRPVGTANFPYEQYF
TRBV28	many	CASSLQRNYGYTF
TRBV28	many	CASRLDRGLETQYF
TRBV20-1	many	CSATPQGRGETQYF
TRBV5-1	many	CASSLGTGRQETQYF
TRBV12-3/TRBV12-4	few	CASSAGGQETQYF
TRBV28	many	CASSLLAQGSEAFF
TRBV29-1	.	CSIVGANYGYTF
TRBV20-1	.	CSANSGTGTYEQYF
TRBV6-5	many	CASSYFPGTAYEQYF
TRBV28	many	CASRTATYEQYF
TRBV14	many	CASSPITLGTQYF
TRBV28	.	CASSLFGRQGGGYGYTF
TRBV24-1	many	CATSGAGGFQETQYF
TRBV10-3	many	CAISGAGDGYTF
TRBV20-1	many	CSATSTYEQYF
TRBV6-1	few	CASSDRVSGSYTF
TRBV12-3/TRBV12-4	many	CASSPDSLNTEAFF
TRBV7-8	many	CASSLAGQGGRQPQHF
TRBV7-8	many	CASSSRDSLLGTIYF
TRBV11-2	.	CASSPQGDSSYEQYF
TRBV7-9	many	CASSLGADLTYEQYF
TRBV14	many	CASSQSEAGANVLTF
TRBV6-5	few	CASGSSQNTEAFF
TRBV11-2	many	CASSFGGSDTDTQYF
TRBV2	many	CASSERTGGTGELFF
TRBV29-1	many	CSVEGTGAKETQYF
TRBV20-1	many	CSARRGGPYEQYF
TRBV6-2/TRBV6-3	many	CASSLKGNTGELFF
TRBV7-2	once	CASKKRPQETQYF
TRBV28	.	CASSVGWRNQPQHF
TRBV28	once	CASADRGRYNSPLHF
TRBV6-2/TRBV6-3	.	CASRDPGTGESGELFF
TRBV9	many	CASSAQQRVGNTIYF
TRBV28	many	CASSPLVWGAYGYTF
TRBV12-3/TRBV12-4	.	CASSLAATGLLEQYF
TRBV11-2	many	CASSLEDSSGANVLTF
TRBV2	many	CASRGQAVLHGYTF
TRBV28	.	CASSLSTYGRLAGRSEQYF
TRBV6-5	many	CASRAWGHGYTF
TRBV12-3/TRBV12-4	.	CASRRGRLVGYTF
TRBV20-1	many	CSATDDTQYF
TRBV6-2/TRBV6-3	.	CASSYPPAPHF
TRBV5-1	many	CASSLETVSRYTF
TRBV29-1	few	CSVRLAGGHEQYF
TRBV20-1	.	CSARDMGQGNRGTPLHF
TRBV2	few	CASSPSLNTEAFF
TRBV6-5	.	CASSSGQGYNYEQYF